The clone carrying this TCR beta chain has only one observation. Its specificity is unknown. This entry comes from a study of T cell responses to AZD1222 COVID-19 vaccine. Study-wide findings and caveats: Regions 160-218 and 743-854 dominated among vaccine-associated CD4 TCRs spanning spike. Increases in Spike-specific TCR breadth and depth were seen after two AZD1222 doses. Repertoires were obtained solely post-peak T cell response. Of the AZD1222 recipients, only five or six were seropositive at baseline.

The protocol was immunoSEQ multiplex PCR, while the TCRdb copy is restricted to in-frame clones and leaves out a portion. The profile shows more than 150,000 clones, 85% to 90% of them singletons. The TCR originated in an adult in good health. The source was peripheral blood, collected on day 0 of AZD1222 vaccination.

The CDR3 spells CASSLIEGPGELFF. CDR3 coding DNA: TGCGCCAGCAGCTTAATTGAGGGGCCCGGGGAGCTGTTTTTT. The chain uses TRBV5-1 and TRBJ2-2, with D perhaps TRBD1 or TRBD2 (5 bases each). From germline, CDR1 is SGHRS and CDR2 YFSETQ. V was cut by 2 bases and J by 6 bases, with 11 bases left in between. This CDR3 has 14 residues.